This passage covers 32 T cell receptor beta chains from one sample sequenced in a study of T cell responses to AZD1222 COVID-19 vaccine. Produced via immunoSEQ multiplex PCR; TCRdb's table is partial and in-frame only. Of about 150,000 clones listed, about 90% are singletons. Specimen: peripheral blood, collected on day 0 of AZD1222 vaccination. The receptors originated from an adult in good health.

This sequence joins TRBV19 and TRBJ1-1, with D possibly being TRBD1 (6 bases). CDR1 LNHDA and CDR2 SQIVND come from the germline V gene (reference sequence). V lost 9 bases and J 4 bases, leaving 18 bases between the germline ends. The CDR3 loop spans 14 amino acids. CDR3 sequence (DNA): TGTGCCAGCGAGGACCCCGGCAGGGGCACTGAAGCTTTCTTT. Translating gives CASEDPGRGTEAFF.

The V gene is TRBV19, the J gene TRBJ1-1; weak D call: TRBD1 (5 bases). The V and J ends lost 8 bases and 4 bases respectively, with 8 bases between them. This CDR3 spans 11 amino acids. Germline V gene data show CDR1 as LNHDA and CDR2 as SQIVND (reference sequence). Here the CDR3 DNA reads TGTGCCAGTTGGAGGGGCACTGAAGCTTTCTTT. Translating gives CASWRGTEAFF.

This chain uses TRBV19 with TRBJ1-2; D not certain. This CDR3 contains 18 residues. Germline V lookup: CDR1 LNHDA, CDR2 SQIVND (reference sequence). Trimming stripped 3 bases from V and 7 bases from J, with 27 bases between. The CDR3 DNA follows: TGTGCCAGTAGTATCGACCAGACGTTAGGGTGGTCCCAGTCTGGCTACACCTTC. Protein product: CASSIDQTLGWSQSGYTF.

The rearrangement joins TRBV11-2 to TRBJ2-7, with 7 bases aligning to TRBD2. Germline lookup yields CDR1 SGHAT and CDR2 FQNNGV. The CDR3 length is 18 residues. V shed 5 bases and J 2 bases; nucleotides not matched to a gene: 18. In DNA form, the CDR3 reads TGTGCCAGCAGCCTCGGTCCCGGTACGGGCGGGAGTCCCTACGAGCAGTACTTC. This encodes CASSLGPGTGGSPYEQYF.

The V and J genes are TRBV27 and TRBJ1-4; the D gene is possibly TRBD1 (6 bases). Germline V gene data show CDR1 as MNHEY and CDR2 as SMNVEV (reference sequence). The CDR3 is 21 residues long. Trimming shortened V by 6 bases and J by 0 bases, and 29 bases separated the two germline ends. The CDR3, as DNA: TGTGCCAGCAGCCTTGTGGGATTCGGGGGCTCCTCGATGGCAACTAATGAAAAACTGTTTTTT. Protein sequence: CASSLVGFGGSSMATNEKLFF. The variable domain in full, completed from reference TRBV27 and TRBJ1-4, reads EAQVTQNPRYLITVTGKKLTVTCSQNMNHEYMSWYRQDPGLGLRQIYYSMNVEVTDKGDVPEGYKVSRKEKRNFPLILESPSPNQTSLYFCASSLVGFGGSSMATNEKLFFGSGTQLSVL.

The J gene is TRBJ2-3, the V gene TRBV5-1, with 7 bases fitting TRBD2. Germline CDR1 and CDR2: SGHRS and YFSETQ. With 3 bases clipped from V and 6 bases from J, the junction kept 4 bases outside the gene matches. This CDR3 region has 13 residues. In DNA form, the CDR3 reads TGCGCCAGCAGCTCGGGGGGTGCGGATACGCAGTATTTT. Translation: CASSSGGADTQYF. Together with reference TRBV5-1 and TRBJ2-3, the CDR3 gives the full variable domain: KAGVTQTPRYLIKTRGQQVTLSCSPISGHRSVSWYQQTPGQGLQFLFEYFSETQRNKGNFPGRFSGRQFSNSRSEMNVSTLELGDSALYLCASSSGGADTQYFGPGTRLTVL.

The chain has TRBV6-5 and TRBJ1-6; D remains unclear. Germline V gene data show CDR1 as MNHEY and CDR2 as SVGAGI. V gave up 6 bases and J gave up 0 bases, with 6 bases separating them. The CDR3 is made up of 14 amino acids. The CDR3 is CASSRSSYNSPLHF. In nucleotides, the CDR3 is TGTGCCAGCAGCCGTAGCTCCTATAATTCACCCCTCCACTTT.

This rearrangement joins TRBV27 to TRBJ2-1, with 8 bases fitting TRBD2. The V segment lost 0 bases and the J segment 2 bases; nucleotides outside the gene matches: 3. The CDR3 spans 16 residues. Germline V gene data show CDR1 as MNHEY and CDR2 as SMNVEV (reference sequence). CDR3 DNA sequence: TGTGCCAGCAGTTTATCGGTAGCGGGGACCTACAATGAGCAGTTCTTC. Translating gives CASSLSVAGTYNEQFF.

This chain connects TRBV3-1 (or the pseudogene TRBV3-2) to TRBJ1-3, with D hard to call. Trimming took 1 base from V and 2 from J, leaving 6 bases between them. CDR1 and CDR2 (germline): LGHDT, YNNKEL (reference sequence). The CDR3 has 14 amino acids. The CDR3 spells CASSQGGAGNTIYF. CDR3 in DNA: TGTGCCAGCAGCCAAGGGGGTGCTGGAAACACCATATATTTT.

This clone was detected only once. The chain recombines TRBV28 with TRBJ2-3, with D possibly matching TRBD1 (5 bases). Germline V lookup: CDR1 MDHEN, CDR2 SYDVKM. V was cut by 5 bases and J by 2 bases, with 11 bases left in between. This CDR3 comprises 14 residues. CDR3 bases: TGTGCCAGCAGTCCAGGGCTTTTCACAGATACGCAGTATTTT. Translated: CASSPGLFTDTQYF.

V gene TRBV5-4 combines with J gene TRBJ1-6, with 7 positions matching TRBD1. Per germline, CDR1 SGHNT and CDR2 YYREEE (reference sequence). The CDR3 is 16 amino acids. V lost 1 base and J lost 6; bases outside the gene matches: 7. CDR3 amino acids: CASSLRDRSFNSPLHF. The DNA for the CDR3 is TGTGCCAGCAGCTTGAGGGACAGATCTTTTAATTCACCCCTCCACTTT.

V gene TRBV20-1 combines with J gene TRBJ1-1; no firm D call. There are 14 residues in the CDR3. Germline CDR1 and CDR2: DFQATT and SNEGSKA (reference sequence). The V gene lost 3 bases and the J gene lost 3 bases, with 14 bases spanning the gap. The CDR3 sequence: CSASLEGVHTEAFF. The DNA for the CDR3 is TGCAGTGCTAGTTTGGAGGGAGTGCACACTGAAGCTTTCTTT.

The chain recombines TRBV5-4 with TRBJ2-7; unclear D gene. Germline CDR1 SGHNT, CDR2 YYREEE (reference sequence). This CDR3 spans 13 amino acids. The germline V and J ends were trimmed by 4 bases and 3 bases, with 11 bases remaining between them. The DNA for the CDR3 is TGTGCCAGCAGCCCGCCGTCGGGCTACGAGCAGTACTTC. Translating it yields CASSPPSGYEQYF.

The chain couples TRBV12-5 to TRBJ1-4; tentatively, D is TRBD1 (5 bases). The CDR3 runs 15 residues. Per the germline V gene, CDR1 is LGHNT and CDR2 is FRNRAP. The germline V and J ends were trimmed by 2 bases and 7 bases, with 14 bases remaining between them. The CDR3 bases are TGTGCTAGTGGTTTGTCCCAGGGATTCGGTGAAAAACTGTTTTTT. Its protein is CASGLSQGFGEKLFF. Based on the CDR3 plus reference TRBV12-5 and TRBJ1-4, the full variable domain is DARVTQTPRHKVTEMGQEVTMRCQPILGHNTVFWYRQTMMQGLELLAYFRNRAPLDDSGMPKDRFSAEMPDATLATLKIQPSEPRDSAVYFCASGLSQGFGEKLFFGSGTQLSVL.

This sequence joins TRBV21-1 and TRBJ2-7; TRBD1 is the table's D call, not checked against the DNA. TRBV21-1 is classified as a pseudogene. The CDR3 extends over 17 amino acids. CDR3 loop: CASSKVGTVTGAYEQYF. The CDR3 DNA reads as TGTGCCAGCAGCAAAGTCGGGACCGTGACAGGGGCCTACGAGCAGTACTTC.

The CDR3 region has the DNA TGTGCCAGCAGTTACGCCCAGGGATCCTACGAGCAGTACTTC. Protein sequence: CASSYAQGSYEQYF. V gene TRBV6-6 combines with J gene TRBJ2-7, with D perhaps TRBD1 (5 bases). V was shortened by 2 bases and J by 1 base, with 9 bases between the two germline ends. The CDR3 sequence is 14 residues long. CDR1 is MNHNY and CDR2 is SVGAGI in the germline V gene (reference sequence).

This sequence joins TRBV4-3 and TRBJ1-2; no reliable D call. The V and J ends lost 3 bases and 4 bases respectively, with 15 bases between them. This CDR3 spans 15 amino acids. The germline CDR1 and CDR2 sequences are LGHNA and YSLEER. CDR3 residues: CASSQRNGSPYGYTF. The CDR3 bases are TGCGCCAGCAGCCAGAGAAACGGGAGTCCCTATGGCTACACCTTC.

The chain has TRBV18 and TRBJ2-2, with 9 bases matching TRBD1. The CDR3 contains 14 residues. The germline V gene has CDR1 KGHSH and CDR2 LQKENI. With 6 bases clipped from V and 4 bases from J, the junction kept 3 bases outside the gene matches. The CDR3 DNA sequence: TGTGCCAGCTCTCCGACAGGGGGCACCGGGGAGCTGTTTTTT. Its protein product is CASSPTGGTGELFF.

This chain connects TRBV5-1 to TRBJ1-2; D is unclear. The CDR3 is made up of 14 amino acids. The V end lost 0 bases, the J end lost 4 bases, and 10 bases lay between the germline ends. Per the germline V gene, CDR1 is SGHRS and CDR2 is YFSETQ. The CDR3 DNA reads TGCGCCAGCAGCTTGGAACCGGGAACCTATGGCTACACCTTC. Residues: CASSLEPGTYGYTF. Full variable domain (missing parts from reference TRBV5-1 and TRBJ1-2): KAGVTQTPRYLIKTRGQQVTLSCSPISGHRSVSWYQQTPGQGLQFLFEYFSETQRNKGNFPGRFSGRQFSNSRSEMNVSTLELGDSALYLCASSLEPGTYGYTFGSGTRLTVV.

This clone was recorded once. This CDR3 is CASSETGTYEQYF. The CDR3 region has the DNA TGCGCCAGCAGTGAGACAGGTACCTACGAGCAGTACTTC. The chain links TRBV10-1 to TRBJ2-7; tentative D call: TRBD1 (5 bases). Germline-derived CDR1 and CDR2 are WNHNN and SYGVQD (reference sequence). CDR3 size: 13 residues. Trimming removed 2 bases from V and 2 bases from J, with 7 bases in between.

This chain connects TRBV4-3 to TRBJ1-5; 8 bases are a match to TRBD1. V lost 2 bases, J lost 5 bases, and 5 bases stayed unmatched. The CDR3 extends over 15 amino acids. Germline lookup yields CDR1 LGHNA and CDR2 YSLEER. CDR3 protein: CASSQFGQGDQPQHF. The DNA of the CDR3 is TGCGCCAGCAGCCAATTCGGACAGGGCGATCAGCCCCAGCATTTT.

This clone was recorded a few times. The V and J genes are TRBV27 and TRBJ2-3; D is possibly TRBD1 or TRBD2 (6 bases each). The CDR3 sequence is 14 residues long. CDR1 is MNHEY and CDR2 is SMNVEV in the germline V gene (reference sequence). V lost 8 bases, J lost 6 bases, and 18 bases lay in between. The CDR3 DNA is TGTGCCAGCCGAGCTGGGGGGCAGTTTGATACGCAGTATTTT. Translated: CASRAGGQFDTQYF.

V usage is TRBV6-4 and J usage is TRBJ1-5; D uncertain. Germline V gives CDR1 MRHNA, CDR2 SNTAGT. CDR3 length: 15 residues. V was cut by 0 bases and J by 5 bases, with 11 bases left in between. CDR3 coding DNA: TGTGCCAGCAGTGACTCGTATCCCGTTCATCAGCCCCAGCATTTT. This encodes CASSDSYPVHQPQHF.

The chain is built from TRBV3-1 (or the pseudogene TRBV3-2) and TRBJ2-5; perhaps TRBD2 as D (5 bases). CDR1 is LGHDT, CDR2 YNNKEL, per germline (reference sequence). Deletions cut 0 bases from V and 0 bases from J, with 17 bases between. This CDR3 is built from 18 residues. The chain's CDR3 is CASSQDRRAHSYQETQYF. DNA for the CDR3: TGTGCCAGCAGCCAAGATAGGCGGGCACACTCATACCAAGAGACCCAGTACTTC.

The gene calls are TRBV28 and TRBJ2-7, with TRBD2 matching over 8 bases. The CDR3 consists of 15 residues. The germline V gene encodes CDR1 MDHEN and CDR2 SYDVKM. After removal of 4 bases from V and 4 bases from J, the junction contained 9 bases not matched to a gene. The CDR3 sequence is CASSSGGLADYEQYF. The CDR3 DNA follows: TGTGCCAGCAGTTCCGGCGGACTAGCCGATTACGAGCAGTACTTC.

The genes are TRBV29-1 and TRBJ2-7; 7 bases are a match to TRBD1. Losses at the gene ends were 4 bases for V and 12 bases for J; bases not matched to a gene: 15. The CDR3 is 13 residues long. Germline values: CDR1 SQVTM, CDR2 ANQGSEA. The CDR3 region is CSVGFTQGQGWYF. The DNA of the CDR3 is TGCAGCGTTGGGTTTACACAGGGGCAGGGGTGGTACTTC.

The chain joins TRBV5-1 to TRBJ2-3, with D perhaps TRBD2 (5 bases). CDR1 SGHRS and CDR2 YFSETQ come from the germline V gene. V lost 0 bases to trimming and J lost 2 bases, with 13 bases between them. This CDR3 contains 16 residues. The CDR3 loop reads CASSLASGLFTDTQYF. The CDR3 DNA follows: TGCGCCAGCAGCTTGGCCTCCGGACTGTTCACAGATACGCAGTATTTT.

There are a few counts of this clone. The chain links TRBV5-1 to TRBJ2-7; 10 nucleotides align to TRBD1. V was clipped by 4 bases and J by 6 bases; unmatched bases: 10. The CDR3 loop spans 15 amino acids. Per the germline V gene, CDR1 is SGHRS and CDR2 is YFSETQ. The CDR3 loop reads CASSITGTGAGEQYF. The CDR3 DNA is TGCGCCAGCAGCATAACCGGGACAGGGGCAGGCGAGCAGTACTTC.

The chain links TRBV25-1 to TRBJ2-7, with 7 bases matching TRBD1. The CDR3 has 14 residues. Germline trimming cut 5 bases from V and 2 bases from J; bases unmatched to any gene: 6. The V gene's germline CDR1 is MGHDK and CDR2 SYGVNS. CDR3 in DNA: TGTGCCAGCAGTCCTCAAGACAGGGCCTACGAGCAGTACTTC. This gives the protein CASSPQDRAYEQYF.

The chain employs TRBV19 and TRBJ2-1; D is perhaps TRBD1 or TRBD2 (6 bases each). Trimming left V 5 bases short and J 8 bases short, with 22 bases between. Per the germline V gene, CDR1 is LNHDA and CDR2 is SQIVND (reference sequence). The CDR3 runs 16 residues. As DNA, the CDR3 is TGTGCCAGTAGTCTCTTGACTGAAGGGGGAGGCTATGAGCAGTTCTTC. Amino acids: CASSLLTEGGGYEQFF.

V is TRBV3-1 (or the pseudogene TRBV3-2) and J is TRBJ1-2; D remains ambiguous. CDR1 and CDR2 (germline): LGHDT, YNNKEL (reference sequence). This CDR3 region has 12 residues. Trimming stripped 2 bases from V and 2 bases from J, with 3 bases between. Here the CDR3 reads CASSQLNYGYTF. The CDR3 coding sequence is TGTGCCAGCAGCCAATTGAACTATGGCTACACCTTC.

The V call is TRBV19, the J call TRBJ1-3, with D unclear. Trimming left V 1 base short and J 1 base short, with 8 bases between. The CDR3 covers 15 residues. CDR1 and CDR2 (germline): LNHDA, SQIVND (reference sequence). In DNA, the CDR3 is TGTGCCAGTAGTATAGGGAGGAGTTCTGGAAACACCATATATTTT. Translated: CASSIGRSSGNTIYF. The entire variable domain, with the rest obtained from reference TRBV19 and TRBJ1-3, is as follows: DGGITQSPKYLFRKEGQNVTLSCEQNLNHDAMYWYRQDPGQGLRLIYYSQIVNDFQKGDIAEGYSVSREKKESFPLTVTSAQKNPTAFYLCASSIGRSSGNTIYFGEGSWLTVV.